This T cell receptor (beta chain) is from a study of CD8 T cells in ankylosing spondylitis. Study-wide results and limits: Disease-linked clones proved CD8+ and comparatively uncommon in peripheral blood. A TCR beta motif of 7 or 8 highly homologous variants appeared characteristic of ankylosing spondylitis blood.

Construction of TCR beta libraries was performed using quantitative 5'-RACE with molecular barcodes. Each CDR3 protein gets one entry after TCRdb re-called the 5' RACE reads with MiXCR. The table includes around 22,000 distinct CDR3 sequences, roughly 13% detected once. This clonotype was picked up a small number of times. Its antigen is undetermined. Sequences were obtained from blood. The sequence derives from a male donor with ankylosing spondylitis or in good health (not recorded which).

The CDR3 sequence is CASSMTAYYGYTF. The DNA of the CDR3 is TGTGCCAGTAGTATGACAGCATACTATGGCTACACCTTC. The rearrangement joins TRBV19 to TRBJ1-2; possibly TRBD1 for D (5 bases). Germline lookup yields CDR1 LNHDA and CDR2 SQIVND (reference sequence). The CDR3 covers 13 residues. The V end was cut by 3 bases, the J end by 3 bases, with 8 bases between.